These 14 T cell receptor beta chains came from one sample sequenced in a study of blood T cell repertoires in COVID-19 (dated by TCRdb to between 2020 and 2021). Receptor amplification or capture employed the immunoSEQ multiplex PCR assay. Imported from immuneACCESS, the table was reduced by TCRdb to in-frame sequences with V and J called. These copies leave out some clones; in studies compared against another copy, an unresolved V gene accounts for under half, and the cause of the remainder is not known. This sample lists about 70,000 clones; 83% were detected once. The ten largest account for about 6.9% of the sample. Sequenced material: peripheral blood. These receptors were obtained from a man aged 25 to 40 with COVID-19, enrolled during active disease.

For this clone: Its ends do not fully match the called genes, so a read error is possible. This chain joins TRBV29-1 and TRBJ2-7; D perhaps matches TRBD2 (7 bases). Looked up from germline, CDR1 is SQVTM and CDR2 is ANQGSEA. This CDR3 is built from 14 residues. The CDR3 nucleotides read TGCAGCGTGGAAGGGGGGGGCCGGGTCTACGAGCAGTACTTC. Its translation: CSVEGGGRVYEQYF.

V is TRBV9 and J is TRBJ2-1, with D tentatively TRBD1 (6 bases). Germline CDR1 SGDLS, CDR2 YYNGEE. The CDR3 totals 12 residues. The ends were cut back, 2 bases at V and 9 bases at J, with 9 bases in the middle. In DNA, the CDR3 is TGTGCCAGCAGCGTGTTACAGGGTGAGCAGTTCTTC. The encoded protein is CASSVLQGEQFF.

The chain employs TRBV15 and TRBJ2-1; TRBD1 agrees at 7 bases. Looked up from germline, CDR1 is LNHNV and CDR2 is YYDKDF (reference sequence). This CDR3 spans 17 amino acids. After removal of 4 bases from V and 0 bases from J, the junction contained 9 bases not matched to a gene. In DNA form, the CDR3 reads TGTGCCACCAGCAAACCAGGGGGAACTAACTCCTACAATGAGCAGTTCTTC. The encoded protein is CATSKPGGTNSYNEQFF.

The chain couples TRBV3-1 (or the pseudogene TRBV3-2) to TRBJ1-2; unclear D gene. V lost 0 bases and J 5 bases, leaving 28 bases between the germline ends. The CDR3 runs to 20 residues. CDR1 and CDR2 (germline): LGHDT, YNNKEL (reference sequence). The CDR3 DNA sequence: TGTGCCAGCAGCCAAGATTGGTCCTCAATGGAGCGGGGAGGAGGGTATGGCTACACCTTC. Protein: CASSQDWSSMERGGGYGYTF.

The V gene is TRBV5-1, the J gene TRBJ2-3, with 11 bases fitting TRBD2. V lost 4 bases and J lost 1; bases outside the gene matches: 2. There are 15 residues in the CDR3. The V gene's germline CDR1 is SGHRS and CDR2 YFSETQ. The CDR3 reads CASSTGLAGTDTQYF. CDR3 coding DNA: TGCGCCAGCAGCACGGGACTAGCGGGCACAGATACGCAGTATTTT.

The genes are TRBV20-1 and TRBJ2-7; 9 nucleotides match TRBD1. Germline V gene data show CDR1 as DFQATT and CDR2 as SNEGSKA (reference sequence). The CDR3 runs to 14 residues. Unmatched junction bases numbered 6, after V lost 3 bases and J lost 3 bases. CDR3 amino acids: CSASPGQGRYEQYF. The CDR3 DNA is TGCAGTGCTAGTCCGGGACAGGGTCGCTACGAGCAGTACTTC.

This chain links TRBV5-1 with TRBJ2-5; D is unresolved. From germline, CDR1 is SGHRS and CDR2 YFSETQ. This CDR3 is 15 amino acids long. Trimming removed 4 bases at V and 5 bases at J, with 18 bases between. This chain's CDR3 is CASSRLTRDGETQYF. The CDR3 nucleotides are TGCGCCAGCAGCAGATTGACAAGAGATGGGGAGACCCAGTACTTC.

This chain links TRBV3-1 (or the pseudogene TRBV3-2) with TRBJ1-1; 8 bases map to TRBD1. J lost 4 bases, V lost 1 base, and 2 bases had no gene match. CDR1 is LGHDT, CDR2 YNNKEL, per germline (reference sequence). The CDR3 loop spans 14 amino acids. The CDR3 bases are TGTGCCAGCAGCCAAGGAACAGGGGGCACTGAAGCTTTCTTT. It translates to CASSQGTGGTEAFF.

This clone was seen a handful of times. The genes are TRBV6-4 and TRBJ2-2, with TRBD1 matching 8 bases. From germline, CDR1 is MRHNA and CDR2 SNTAGT. J gave up 6 bases and V 4 bases, and 1 base lay outside the gene matches. The CDR3 contains 13 residues. The CDR3 region has the DNA TGTGCCAGCAGTGGGGGACAGGCCGGGGAGCTGTTTTTT. Protein: CASSGGQAGELFF.

The V call is TRBV5-5, the J call TRBJ2-7; D is possibly TRBD2 (5 bases). The CDR3 length is 14 residues. V lost 4 bases and J 3 bases, leaving 14 bases between the germline ends. Germline-derived CDR1 and CDR2 are SGHKS and YYEKEE (reference sequence). CDR3: CASSPLGEGYEQYF. The CDR3 coding sequence is TGTGCCAGCAGCCCCCTAGGCGAGGGCTACGAGCAGTACTTC.

J is TRBJ1-5 and V is TRBV28; weak D call: TRBD1 (5 bases). CDR1 and CDR2 (germline): MDHEN, SYDVKM. V gave up 6 bases and J gave up 11 bases, with 17 bases separating them. This CDR3 has 13 amino acids. CDR3 region: CASRDPGLLTQHF. CDR3 coding DNA: TGTGCCAGCAGGGATCCGGGACTTCTGACCCAGCATTTT.

In its sample, this clone was seen once. The rearrangement uses TRBV18 and TRBJ2-2; D might be TRBD2 (6 bases). This CDR3 is 14 amino acids long. CDR1 and CDR2 from the germline V gene are KGHSH and LQKENI. With 2 bases removed from V and 5 bases from J, the gap between germline ends came to 9 bases. CDR3: CASSPVTRTGELFF. CDR3 DNA: TGTGCCAGCTCACCAGTGACTAGGACCGGGGAGCTGTTTTTT. Supplemented by reference TRBV18 and TRBJ2-2, the full variable domain reads NAGVMQNPRHLVRRRGQEARLRCSPMKGHSHVYWYRQLPEEGLKFMVYLQKENIIDESGMPKERFSAEFPKEGPSILRIQQVVRGDSAAYFCASSPVTRTGELFFGEGSRLTVL.

This rearrangement joins TRBV7-9 to TRBJ2-1, with TRBD1 matching over 9 bases. V was pared by 0 bases and J by 5 bases, with 2 bases of the junction left unmatched. CDR3 size: 15 residues. CDR1 and CDR2 from the germline V gene are SEHNR and FQNEAQ (reference sequence). This chain's CDR3 is CASSLAQGADNEQFF. CDR3 DNA: TGTGCCAGCAGCTTAGCACAGGGGGCTGACAATGAGCAGTTCTTC.

The sample holds a few counts of this clone. The chain couples TRBV4-3 to TRBJ2-5; 8 bases fit TRBD2. The CDR3 length is 16 residues. Germline V gene lookup returns CDR1 LGHNA and CDR2 YSLEER. V dropped 4 bases and J dropped 4; count of bases not matched to a gene: 11. As DNA, the CDR3 is TGCGCCAGCAGCCCCACTAGCGGAGGAGGTGGAGAGACCCAGTACTTC. Encoded protein: CASSPTSGGGGETQYF.